This T cell receptor beta chain was observed in a study of blood T cell repertoires in COVID-19 (dated by TCRdb to the early 2020s). In terms of the full investigation: Samples covering the acute and convalescent phases of COVID-19 were provided by collaborators in the United States, Italy and Spain. The material from the prospective study consisted of cDNA or gDNA derived from T cells, B-cell-depleted T cells, or PBMCs. The dataset comprised deeply sampled blood TCRbeta repertoires from subjects exposed to, actively infected with, or recovered from COVID-19. The repertoires were released in a freely available public database meant as a resource for research on the immune response to SARS-CoV-2. Samples came from the ongoing ImmuneRACE study (first 160 participants) plus 1,254 subjects from 6 global collaborators. Nearly every sample came with metadata listing a de-identified subject ID, COVID-19 status, age in years and sex. Where HLA class I and class II types were available, the types were taken from metadata supplied by the sample provider, not from assay-based typing.

There are 13 amino acids in the CDR3, from cysteine to phenylalanine inclusive. CDR3 DNA only is kept here, 39 bases in frame from base 1. Deletion took 0 bases off V and 1 base off J, with a span of 3 bases between the germline ends. The germline V gene encodes CDR1 KGHSH and CDR2 LQKENI. The paper as a whole reports these results and caveats: Clinical and demographic metadata were provided uncurated, with the amount varying by source and participant.

Each collaborating institution followed its own protocols to collect whole blood in K2EDTA tubes. Collaborator samples were shipped for TCRbeta analysis as frozen whole blood, isolated PBMCs, or DNA extracted from either sample type. On this clone itself: The antigen it binds to is not known. No quality values exist for individual bases; no much larger clone is one base distant.

TCRbeta CDR3 regions were amplified from genomic DNA using the immunoSEQ Assay, a bias-controlled multiplex PCR. The authors' analysis ran thus. Nucleated cell counts per sample were estimated from amplification of reference gene primers within the assay. Sequence reads were collapsed and filtered to measure the absolute abundance of every unique TCRbeta CDR3 rearrangement. For each sample, productive Simpson clonality was calculated by taking the square root of Simpson's diversity index across productive rearrangements. Not all clones reach the TCRdb copy of this immuneACCESS table, which keeps in-frame sequences only. Checked studies attribute under half of the gap to unresolved V genes and leave the rest unexplained. Clone size and V and J calls were adopted from that table, with D and trimming inferred from the DNA. For this sample the table gives around 36,000 clones, of which roughly 82% were detected only once. Roughly 40% of the sample belongs to the ten largest clones.

Sequencing was performed on peripheral blood. The chain couples TRBV18 to TRBJ2-5; the D gene assignment is ambiguous. This TCR was recovered from an elderly man with active or convalescent COVID-19. The DNA is TGTGCCAGCTCACCACCGAGCCAAGAGACCCAGTACTTC. It is translated as CASSPPSQETQYF.